This record looks at one TCR beta chain sequence and its context. What it binds is unknown. This specimen comes from a study of response to subunit inactivated influenza vaccine. MiXCR, applied by TCRdb to the RT-PCR reads, yields one record per CDR3 protein. The sample holds roughly 700,000 distinct CDR3 sequences, around 14% seen once. Broader study findings: After each seasonal influenza vaccination, few new T cells are recruited, the authors suggested.

In germline, CDR1 is SNHLY, CDR2 FYNNEI. The V gene lost 6 bases and the J gene lost 4 bases, with 15 bases spanning the gap. The CDR3 sequence is 14 residues long. The input for sequencing was PBMCs from blood, taken less than 15 days before vaccination. The rearrangement joins TRBV2 to TRBJ1-1, with D possibly being TRBD1 (6 bases). The clonotype comes from a man aged 45-65 years who received an inactivated influenza vaccine. The DNA of the CDR3 is TGTGCCAGCAGGGCGGGGGCCTGGGTCACTGAAGCTTTCTTT. It codes for CASRAGAWVTEAFF.